The 4 T cell receptor beta chains in this list originate from one sample, sequenced in a study of CXCR3-negative and CXCR3-positive naive CD8 T cells. The libraries of TRB cDNA were prepared using 5' RACE with UMI labels. TCRdb re-called the 5' RACE reads; every CDR3 protein appears as one record, without DNA. This listing includes 100,000 to 150,000 distinct CDR3 sequences. The sequenced sample was naive CXCR3- CD8+ T cells from blood. The subset here: CD45RO-CCR7+CD27+CD95- naive CD8+ T cells lacking CXCR3 (TNR3-). These receptors all come from a human donor in good health. Some clones in this sample may be carry-over from other donors' samples.

The chain couples TRBV19 to TRBJ2-1; TCRdb outputs TRBD2, but without DNA this stays unchecked. The CDR3 runs to 16 residues. CDR1 is LNHDA, CDR2 SQIVND, per germline (reference sequence). The chain's CDR3 is CASSIFSSGGPKEQFF.

V gene TRBV20-1 combines with J gene TRBJ2-1; the TCRdb D gene call, TRBD2, has no DNA to confirm it. Germline assignment: CDR1 DFQATT and CDR2 SNEGSKA (reference sequence). The CDR3 sequence is 15 residues long. CDR3 sequence reads: CSASDQRVAYNEQFF.

The J gene is TRBJ1-1, the V gene TRBV27. CDR1 is MNHEY, CDR2 SMNVEV, per germline (reference sequence). There are 14 residues in the CDR3. CDR3 region: CASSLYAGNTEAFF.

This sequence joins TRBV29-1 and TRBJ2-1; TCRdb reports TRBD2, a call that lacks DNA to check it against. This CDR3 has 11 residues. Germline V gives CDR1 SQVTM, CDR2 ANQGSEA. The CDR3 loop is CSAVRAYEQFF.